The 9 T cell receptor beta chains below all came from one sample that was sequenced in a study of response to subunit inactivated influenza vaccine. TCRdb ran MiXCR on the RT-PCR reads and lists one entry per CDR3 protein. Seen here are about 520,000 distinct CDR3 sequences, about 7.2% observed once, and the top ten hold around 13%. The specimen was PBMCs from blood, collected less than 30 months after vaccination. All receptors come from a man aged 50 to 69 who received an inactivated influenza vaccine.

This clonotype came up a few times. V usage is TRBV3-1 and J usage is TRBJ2-7, with 8 bases that match TRBD1. The length of the CDR3 is 18 residues. V shed 0 bases, J shed 3 bases, and the junction held 13 bases outside the gene matches. Looked up from germline, CDR1 is LGHDT and CDR2 is YNNKEL (reference sequence). Written as DNA, the CDR3 is TGTGCCAGCAGCCAAGATTGGGACAGGCGGAGCACGTACTACGAGCAGTACTTC. Translated, it gives CASSQDWDRRSTYYEQYF.

In this sample, this clonotype turned up a few times. This chain connects TRBV29-1 to TRBJ2-7; 9 nucleotides agree with TRBD1. The ends lost 6 bases at V and 0 bases at J; junction bases unmatched: 3. The CDR3 runs to 13 residues. Germline CDR1 SQVTM, CDR2 ANQGSEA. The CDR3 is CSVDRGGSYEQYF. The CDR3 DNA is TGCAGCGTAGACAGGGGGGGCTCCTACGAGCAGTACTTC.

This clonotype was detected ten times or more. The genes are TRBV7-9 and TRBJ2-3; either TRBD1 or TRBD2 may supply D (5 bases each). The CDR3 totals 14 residues. Germline V lookup: CDR1 SEHNR, CDR2 FQNEAQ (reference sequence). The V and J ends lost 3 bases and 6 bases respectively, with 13 bases between them. CDR3 sequence (DNA): TGTGCCAGCAGCTTCACCGGGGCGACCGATACGCAGTATTTT. This translates into CASSFTGATDTQYF.

This clonotype showed up many times. The genes are TRBV3-1 and TRBJ1-4; no clear D gene. This CDR3 region has 14 residues. The V and J ends lost 3 bases and 8 bases respectively, with 13 bases between them. Germline assignment: CDR1 LGHDT and CDR2 YNNKEL (reference sequence). The CDR3, as DNA: TGTGCCAGCAGCCACGCCCGGGTAAACGAAAAACTGTTTTTT. This sequence encodes CASSHARVNEKLFF.

The chain employs TRBV7-2 and TRBJ2-1; no definite D call. CDR1 SGHTA and CDR2 FQGNSA come from the germline V gene. The V end lost 5 bases, the J end lost 1 base, and 12 bases lay between the germline ends. This CDR3 is 15 amino acids long. The CDR3 nucleotides read TGTGCCAGCAGCCCCGACATGAATTCCTACAATGAGCAGTTCTTC. Amino acid sequence: CASSPDMNSYNEQFF.

This clonotype occurred a few times. The chain has TRBV3-1 and TRBJ2-1; D uncertain. This CDR3 has 13 residues. Per the germline V gene, CDR1 is LGHDT and CDR2 is YNNKEL (reference sequence). V was cut by 0 bases and J by 7 bases, with 7 bases left in between. CDR3 DNA: TGTGCCAGCAGCCAAGATCGGCTAAATGAGCAGTTCTTC. Amino acid sequence: CASSQDRLNEQFF.

This clonotype has at least ten counts. The chain joins TRBV30 to TRBJ1-1; tentatively, D is TRBD1 (5 bases). V shed 0 bases and J shed 0 bases, with 17 bases lying between them. There are 17 residues in the CDR3. Germline V lookup: CDR1 GTSNPN, CDR2 SVGIG (reference sequence). CDR3 in amino acids: CAWSVPGRATMNTEAFF. The CDR3 DNA reads as TGTGCCTGGAGTGTACCGGGGCGTGCGACAATGAACACTGAAGCTTTCTTT.

This chain joins TRBV24-1 and TRBJ2-5; a weak D match, TRBD1 (5 bases). The CDR3 has 15 amino acids. Germline V gene lookup returns CDR1 KGHDR and CDR2 SFDVKD. V lost 5 bases and J lost 1, with 13 bases in between. Here the CDR3 DNA reads TGTGCCACCAGTGGGGCTGCAGGGTTCCAAGAGACCCAGTACTTC. It is translated as CATSGAAGFQETQYF.

This clonotype was observed many times. This rearrangement joins TRBV18 to TRBJ1-5, with D hard to call. Trimming left V 6 bases short and J 3 bases short, with 9 bases between. This CDR3 has 13 amino acids. CDR1 is KGHSH, CDR2 LQKENI, per germline. The CDR3 nucleotides read TGTGCCAGCTCGGGTGGGTCCAATCAGCCCCAGCATTTT. Translated: CASSGGSNQPQHF.